The source of this T cell receptor (beta chain) is a study of T cell responses to AZD1222 COVID-19 vaccine. Details on this clone: Its cognate antigen is unknown.

Study observations and caveats: Researchers took repertoire samples only after the peak T cell response had come.

This CDR3 region has 14 residues. Germline V gene data show CDR1 as SGDLS and CDR2 as YYNGEE. Deletions cut 2 bases from V and 4 bases from J, with 12 bases between. Assay used: immunoSEQ multiplex PCR; TCRdb lists only in-frame clones, some missing. Found here are about 180,000 clones, roughly 91% of them singletons; the top ten hold around 0.97%. This sequence was found in an adult who received the MenACWY meningococcal vaccine as a control. The sequenced sample was peripheral blood, obtained 28 days after the second dose of the MenACWY control vaccine. V usage is TRBV9 and J usage is TRBJ1-1, with a tentative D call TRBD1 (6 bases). Here the CDR3 DNA reads TGTGCCAGCAGCGTTAATCAAGGGGGCACTGAAGCTTTCTTT. Residues: CASSVNQGGTEAFF.